One and the same sample provided the 32 T cell receptor beta chains below, sequenced in a study of blood T cell repertoires in COVID-19. This table comes from immunoSEQ multiplex PCR, and its TCRdb copy is limited to in-frame clones, with some not included. The data contain about 64,000 clones, around 83% of them singletons. The sequenced sample consisted of peripheral blood. These receptors came from a woman aged 55-69 years with acute or convalescent COVID-19.

This clone has more than one count but fewer than ten. This rearrangement joins TRBV7-9 to TRBJ1-3; a possible D gene is TRBD1 (6 bases). The CDR3 covers 15 residues. Per germline, CDR1 SEHNR and CDR2 FQNEAQ (reference sequence). V dropped 4 bases and J dropped 4 bases, with 14 bases sitting between them. CDR3 nucleotide sequence: TGTGCCAGCAGCTCAGGGGATCTGGGCGGAAACACCATATATTTT. Protein product: CASSSGDLGGNTIYF. Based on the CDR3 plus reference TRBV7-9 and TRBJ1-3, the full variable domain is DTGVSQNPRHKITKRGQNVTFRCDPISEHNRLYWYRQTLGQGPEFLTYFQNEAQLEKSRLLSDRFSAERPKGSFSTLEIQRTEQGDSAMYLCASSSGDLGGNTIYFGEGSWLTVV.

The chain is built from TRBV4-1 and TRBJ1-2; possible D gene TRBD1, 5 bases. V was trimmed by 1 base and J by 2 bases, leaving 11 bases between them. Germline V lookup: CDR1 MGHRA, CDR2 YSYEKL. The CDR3 consists of 15 residues. CDR3 bases: TGCGCCAGCAGCCAAGTGGGGACTCAAAACTATGGCTACACCTTC. Translation gives CASSQVGTQNYGYTF.

The chain combines TRBV24-1 with TRBJ2-1, with 15 bases identical to TRBD2. Trimming cost V 4 bases and J 7 bases; bases outside gene matches: 10. There are 18 residues in the CDR3. The germline V gene encodes CDR1 KGHDR and CDR2 SFDVKD. DNA of the CDR3: TGTGCCACCAGTGACCCAAGGACTAGCGGGGGGGCAGGGAATGAGCAGTTCTTC. Residues: CATSDPRTSGGAGNEQFF.

CDR3 loop: CASSMGGQGGTEAFF. DNA of the CDR3: TGTGCCAGTAGTATGGGTGGACAGGGAGGCACTGAAGCTTTCTTT. The J gene is TRBJ1-1, the V gene TRBV19, with TRBD1 matching over 8 bases. The junction had 7 bases not matched to a gene; V was cut back by 3 bases and J by 4 bases. The CDR3 has 15 residues. Per germline, CDR1 LNHDA and CDR2 SQIVND (reference sequence).

This sequence joins TRBV19 and TRBJ1-6; 8 nucleotides agree with TRBD1. The CDR3 length is 17 residues. V was pared by 7 bases and J by 0 bases, with 8 bases of the junction left unmatched. Germline CDR1 LNHDA, CDR2 SQIVND (reference sequence). The CDR3 sequence is CASTQDRVISYNSPLHF. The CDR3 nucleotides read TGTGCCAGTACTCAGGACAGGGTTATCTCCTATAATTCACCCCTCCACTTT.

In this sample, this clone turned up many times. This chain connects TRBV6-6 to TRBJ1-5, with unresolved D. Trimming removed 0 bases from V and 5 bases from J, with 5 bases in between. Germline V gene lookup returns CDR1 MNHNY and CDR2 SVGAGI (reference sequence). The CDR3 totals 13 residues. The CDR3 region is CASSYSSDQPQHF. The CDR3, as DNA: TGTGCCAGCAGTTACTCGAGTGATCAGCCCCAGCATTTT.

The chain has TRBV20-1 and TRBJ1-1; D unclear. The CDR3 has 11 residues. V lost 6 bases, J lost 0 bases, and 5 bases lay in between. The germline gives CDR1 DFQATT, CDR2 SNEGSKA (reference sequence). CDR3 in amino acids: CSAHMNTEAFF. The DNA of the CDR3 is TGCAGTGCCCACATGAACACTGAAGCTTTCTTT.

The rearrangement links TRBV4-1 to TRBJ1-1; no clear D gene. V was cut by 3 bases and J by 4 bases, with 12 bases left in between. This CDR3 is built from 14 residues. CDR1 is MGHRA and CDR2 is YSYEKL in the germline V gene. CDR3 in DNA: TGCGCCAGCAGCCACCGCCTCGAGTTCACTGAAGCTTTCTTT. Translating gives CASSHRLEFTEAFF.

The chain couples TRBV5-1 to TRBJ1-3, with a weak D call TRBD1 (6 bases). This CDR3 has 14 amino acids. Per the germline V gene, CDR1 is SGHRS and CDR2 is YFSETQ. V shed 4 bases and J shed 4 bases, with 12 bases lying between them. DNA of the CDR3: TGCGCCAGCAGCGATACAGGGATAGGAAACACCATATATTTT. Translating gives CASSDTGIGNTIYF. Filled out from reference TRBV5-1 and TRBJ1-3, the complete variable domain reads KAGVTQTPRYLIKTRGQQVTLSCSPISGHRSVSWYQQTPGQGLQFLFEYFSETQRNKGNFPGRFSGRQFSNSRSEMNVSTLELGDSALYLCASSDTGIGNTIYFGEGSWLTVV.

The chain joins TRBV20-1 to TRBJ1-1, with D maybe TRBD1 (5 bases). This CDR3 has 14 amino acids. CDR1 and CDR2 (germline): DFQATT, SNEGSKA (reference sequence). Trimming removed 3 bases at V and 1 base at J, with 12 bases between. The DNA for the CDR3 is TGCAGTGCTAGTAGGGGATTGGGGAACACTGAAGCTTTCTTT. It is translated as CSASRGLGNTEAFF.

J is TRBJ1-1 and V is TRBV5-6, with D maybe TRBD1 (5 bases). The germline gives CDR1 SGHDT, CDR2 YYEEEE. The length of the CDR3 is 13 residues. Trimming shortened V by 2 bases and J by 6 bases, and 11 bases separated the two germline ends. CDR3 loop: CASSFSRVPEAFF. CDR3 in DNA: TGTGCCAGCAGCTTCTCCAGGGTCCCTGAAGCTTTCTTT.

The chain carries TRBV18 and TRBJ1-2; perhaps TRBD1 as D (6 bases). Germline CDR1 KGHSH, CDR2 LQKENI. With 4 bases removed from V and 3 bases from J, the gap between germline ends came to 18 bases. This CDR3 is 16 amino acids long. CDR3 region: CASSLGVAGADYGYTF. CDR3 sequence (DNA): TGTGCCAGCTCACTTGGTGTTGCGGGGGCAGACTATGGCTACACCTTC.

This chain uses TRBV3-1 (or the pseudogene TRBV3-2) with TRBJ2-2; 12 bases are a match to TRBD2. The CDR3 contains 16 residues. In germline, CDR1 is LGHDT, CDR2 YNNKEL (reference sequence). After removal of 4 bases from V and 6 bases from J, the junction contained 6 bases not matched to a gene. DNA of the CDR3: TGTGCCAGCAGCCTCGGACTAGCGGGGTCTTCCGGGGAGCTGTTTTTT. Translation: CASSLGLAGSSGELFF.

The chain has TRBV9 and TRBJ1-1; the match to TRBD1 covers 7 bases. Germline assignment: CDR1 SGDLS and CDR2 YYNGEE. The CDR3 loop spans 15 amino acids. V trimming: 4 bases; J trimming: 2 bases; junction bases outside the gene matches: 8. CDR3 sequence: CASSPRDSTNTEAFF. CDR3 sequence (DNA): TGTGCCAGCAGCCCCCGGGACAGTACAAACACTGAAGCTTTCTTT. Supplemented by reference TRBV9 and TRBJ1-1, the full variable domain reads DSGVTQTPKHLITATGQRVTLRCSPRSGDLSVYWYQQSLDQGLQFLIQYYNGEERAKGNILERFSAQQFPDLHSELNLSSLELGDSALYFCASSPRDSTNTEAFFGQGTRLTVV.

This clone was counted only a few times. This sequence joins TRBV7-7 and TRBJ1-2, with 9 bases lining up with TRBD1. The CDR3 runs to 17 residues. Germline V gene sequence: CDR1 SSHAT, CDR2 FNYEAQ (reference sequence). Unmatched junction bases numbered 11, after V lost 0 bases and J lost 6 bases. The CDR3 DNA reads TGTGCCAGCAGCTTAGCGGGCCCCCCCAGGACAGGGGATGGCTACACCTTC. It encodes CASSLAGPPRTGDGYTF.

V usage is TRBV5-1 and J usage is TRBJ1-4; 8 nucleotides match TRBD1. This CDR3 region has 14 residues. Unmatched junction bases numbered 7, after V lost 4 bases and J lost 8 bases. CDR1 and CDR2 (germline): SGHRS, YFSETQ. The CDR3 here is CASSQTGEGEKLFF. CDR3 DNA sequence: TGCGCCAGCAGCCAGACAGGGGAGGGAGAAAAACTGTTTTTT.

The chain is built from TRBV20-1 and TRBJ1-2, with D perhaps TRBD1 (6 bases). Germline lookup yields CDR1 DFQATT and CDR2 SNEGSKA (reference sequence). The CDR3 sequence is 13 residues long. Deletions cut 3 bases from V and 7 bases from J, with 15 bases between. The CDR3 sequence is CSASTWGGGGYTF. The DNA for the CDR3 is TGCAGTGCTAGTACTTGGGGAGGGGGTGGCTACACCTTC.

This clone was detected once. This rearrangement joins TRBV25-1 to TRBJ1-1; unclear D gene. The CDR3 loop spans 15 amino acids. Germline assignment: CDR1 MGHDK and CDR2 SYGVNS. V was trimmed by 2 bases and J by 9 bases, leaving 19 bases between them. CDR3 sequence reads: CASSEVAGTTPKAFF. In DNA form, the CDR3 reads TGTGCCAGCAGTGAAGTCGCGGGAACTACGCCTAAAGCTTTCTTT.

V usage is TRBV3-1 (or the pseudogene TRBV3-2) and J usage is TRBJ2-2; TRBD2 matches at 16 bases. Germline V gene data show CDR1 as LGHDT and CDR2 as YNNKEL (reference sequence). V was clipped by 5 bases and J by 4 bases; unmatched bases: 7. The CDR3 length is 18 residues. This CDR3 is CASSIPGTSGGATGELFF. The CDR3 DNA reads as TGTGCCAGCAGCATTCCCGGGACTAGCGGGGGGGCCACCGGGGAGCTGTTTTTT.

The gene calls are TRBV10-1 and TRBJ2-7; TRBD2 might be the D (7 bases). The CDR3 is made up of 13 amino acids. The V gene lost 0 bases and the J gene lost 10 bases, with 13 bases spanning the gap. From germline, CDR1 is WNHNN and CDR2 SYGVQD (reference sequence). CDR3 sequence: CASSESGGLYQYF. CDR3 in DNA: TGCGCCAGCAGTGAGTCGGGGGGGCTCTACCAGTACTTC.

The chain carries TRBV11-2 and TRBJ1-1, with TRBD1 matching over 9 bases. The CDR3 sequence is 14 residues long. V was clipped by 5 bases and J by 1 base; unmatched bases: 2. CDR1 is SGHAT, CDR2 FQNNGV, per germline. The CDR3 bases are TGTGCCAGCAGCCCGGGACAGGGGAACACTGAAGCTTTCTTT. As protein: CASSPGQGNTEAFF. Supplemented by reference TRBV11-2 and TRBJ1-1, the full variable domain reads EAGVAQSPRYKIIEKRQSVAFWCNPISGHATLYWYQQILGQGPKLLIQFQNNGVVDDSQLPKDRFSAERLKGVDSTLKIQPAKLEDSAVYLCASSPGQGNTEAFFGQGTRLTVV.

The genes are TRBV2 and TRBJ1-4; possibly TRBD1 for D (5 bases). This CDR3 is built from 15 residues. Germline V CDR1 and CDR2: SNHLY, FYNNEI. Trimming removed 3 bases at V and 5 bases at J, with 13 bases between. The CDR3 sequence is CASSEDHGGNEKLFF. Here the CDR3 DNA reads TGTGCCAGCAGTGAGGACCACGGGGGAAATGAAAAACTGTTTTTT.

The V and J genes are TRBV19 and TRBJ1-4; no clear D. Germline V gene sequence: CDR1 LNHDA, CDR2 SQIVND (reference sequence). The CDR3 consists of 12 residues. The V end was cut by 5 bases, the J end by 11 bases, with 12 bases between. CDR3 bases: TGTGCCAGTAGTCCCCGGGTGTATAAACTGTTTTTT. Amino acids: CASSPRVYKLFF.

This chain joins TRBV2 and TRBJ1-2, with D unclear. Trimming shortened V by 2 bases and J by 8 bases, and 6 bases separated the two germline ends. CDR1 and CDR2 from the germline V gene are SNHLY and FYNNEI. The CDR3 extends over 11 amino acids. The CDR3 DNA reads as TGTGCCAGCAGTGAACAGCGGGGCTACACCTTC. As protein: CASSEQRGYTF.

The chain combines TRBV7-3 with TRBJ1-2; tentatively, D is TRBD1 (6 bases). The CDR3 covers 14 residues. The germline V gene encodes CDR1 SGHTA and CDR2 FQGTGA. V lost 2 bases and J 4 bases, leaving 11 bases between the germline ends. In nucleotides, the CDR3 is TGTGCCAGCAGCTTACAACAGGGAGTCTATGGCTACACCTTC. This gives the protein CASSLQQGVYGYTF.

This chain uses TRBV4-2 with TRBJ2-6; 11 bases align to TRBD1. Trimming cost V 6 bases and J 3 bases; bases outside gene matches: 10. CDR1 is LGHNA and CDR2 is YNFKEQ in the germline V gene. This CDR3 spans 18 amino acids. Here the CDR3 DNA reads TGTGCCAGCAGTCACGGGGGGGGACAGGGGGTTGGGGCCAACGTCCTGACTTTC. It specifies CASSHGGGQGVGANVLTF.

The J gene is TRBJ2-7, the V gene TRBV13, with 8 bases lining up with TRBD1. Trimming at V came to 3 bases and at J to 6 bases, leaving 7 bases not matched to a gene. Germline V lookup: CDR1 PRHDT, CDR2 FYEKMQ (reference sequence). The CDR3 sequence is 14 residues long. CDR3 loop: CASSLFQGAGEQYF. The DNA of the CDR3 is TGTGCCAGCAGCTTGTTTCAGGGGGCGGGCGAGCAGTACTTC.

This chain uses TRBV29-1 with TRBJ2-4, with D perhaps TRBD2 (5 bases). The CDR3 runs to 16 residues. Trimming left V 4 bases short and J 0 bases short, with 16 bases between. Germline CDR1 SQVTM, CDR2 ANQGSEA. This CDR3 is CSVGEGRSLAKNIQYF. The CDR3, as DNA: TGCAGCGTTGGCGAGGGAAGGTCACTAGCCAAAAACATTCAGTACTTC.

This clone was seen a single time. The V and J genes are TRBV5-4 and TRBJ2-3, with TRBD2 matching 7 bases. Germline CDR1 is SGHNT and CDR2 is YYREEE (reference sequence). CDR3 length: 13 amino acids. Germline trimming cut 7 bases from V and 4 bases from J; bases unmatched to any gene: 6. The CDR3 bases are TGTGCCAGCCGCCGGGGGGAGGCAGATACGCAGTATTTT. It is translated as CASRRGEADTQYF. The whole variable domain, filled in from reference TRBV5-4 and TRBJ2-3, reads ETGVTQSPTHLIKTRGQQVTLRCSSQSGHNTVSWYQQALGQGPQFIFQYYREEENGRGNFPPRFSGLQFPNYSSELNVNALELDDSALYLCASRRGEADTQYFGPGTRLTVL.

V usage is TRBV9 and J usage is TRBJ2-1, with D maybe TRBD1 (5 bases). CDR1 is SGDLS, CDR2 YYNGEE, per germline. With 0 bases removed from V and 7 bases from J, the gap between germline ends came to 14 bases. This CDR3 comprises 15 residues. The CDR3 DNA sequence: TGTGCCAGCAGCGTAGGGAATAGACAGACAAATGAGCAGTTCTTC. Translation gives CASSVGNRQTNEQFF.

The chain employs TRBV5-1 and TRBJ2-7; no definite D call. V was cut by 4 bases and J by 5 bases, with 16 bases left in between. Per the germline V gene, CDR1 is SGHRS and CDR2 is YFSETQ. CDR3 length equals 14 residues. The CDR3: CASSRQSEVDEQYF. The CDR3, as DNA: TGCGCCAGCAGCCGGCAGTCCGAGGTAGACGAGCAGTACTTC.

This chain links TRBV28 with TRBJ2-4; a weak D match, TRBD2 (7 bases). Trimming stripped 1 base from V and 13 bases from J, with 14 bases between. This CDR3 is built from 13 residues. From germline, CDR1 is MDHEN and CDR2 SYDVKM. CDR3 bases: TGTGCCAGCAGTTTATTCCGGGGGGCAGGGCAGTACTTC. Translating gives CASSLFRGAGQYF.